This T cell receptor beta chain was captured by sequencing in a study of blood T cells in healthy people across ages (dated by TCRdb to about 2015). For context, the study as a whole: Template switching captured roughly one uniquely barcoded TCR beta cDNA molecule per two T cells in model experiments. To avoid experimental bias, donors of different ages were randomly spread across the sequencing lanes. Donors were grouped into four age groups: young (average approximately 15 years), middle-aged (39), aged (about 59) and long-lived (about 89). Using deep sequencing normalized with unique cDNA molecular identifiers, the study measured how TCR beta repertoire diversity changes with age. The study analyzed two additional independent replicas of 1 million unique cDNA reads from the same blood draw for two donors, one aged 18 to 29 and one aged 80 or older. Study-wide conclusions, independent of this receptor: As age increased, observed TCR beta diversity per million T cells dropped in a roughly linear way, and a significant reduction was already evident by age around 41. Compared with the aged group, the long-lived group had more naive CD4+ T cells, fewer expanded clones and increased TCR diversity, suggesting age selection. Donor CMV infection status was unknown, potentially confounding age-related changes in expanded clonotypes. A strong correlation was found between observed TCR beta diversity and the percentage of naive T cells measured by flow cytometry. Total diversity estimates from one million sequenced T cells were considered lower bounds and underestimates. Conclusive comparison of naive and antigen-experienced compartments was prevented by the profiling of bulk unsorted PBMCs.

The library was made by 5' RACE. The listed sequencing device is Illumina HiSeq 2500. A second PCR of roughly 7 to 11 cycles was performed with a sample-barcoded 5' primer and a J-beta primer mix. A template-switch 5' adaptor carrying 12 random nucleotides introduced a unique molecular identifier onto each TCR beta cDNA molecule. Each sample yielded at least 2.5 million CDR3-containing paired-end reads. First-strand cDNA synthesis was performed from all RNA using the Mint cDNA synthesis kit, with priming by a TRBC-specific oligonucleotide. Following uracil-DNA glycosylase treatment, all cDNA underwent a first 18-cycle PCR with the universal primers M1SS and BC2_uni_R. In the authors' own workflow: For normalization, 1 million high-quality reads, each with a distinct molecular identifier, were randomly selected from each sample. Reads sharing molecular identifiers were discarded rather than binned into consensus sequences. MiTCR, run with a Q25 quality threshold and the strictest error-elimination algorithm, handled CDR3 identification, clonotype clustering and error correction. Lower-bound total TCR beta diversity was estimated with a nonparametric unseen species model using Euler transformation. The public reads were run again by TCRdb, first through fastp at Q25 and then through MiXCR, and only productive beta chains were kept. Entries that share a CDR3 protein sequence are merged under the most common genes and DNA. TCRdb's processing, not the study's, gives the V and J calls here. The sample includes 650,000 to 900,000 distinct CDR3 sequences, with less than 80% observed a single time. The top ten hold 28% of the sample.

Donors were 30 to 45 systemically healthy Caucasian individuals from Russia aged roughly 6 to 90 years. Roughly 9.5 milliliters of peripheral blood were drawn from each donor into EDTA-treated Vacutainer tubes. Ficoll-Paque density-gradient centrifugation was used to isolate PBMCs, with at least 7 million obtained per sample. Trizol reagent was used to extract total RNA from the PBMCs, yielding at least 5 micrograms per sample. For every donor, an aliquot of PBMCs went through flow cytometry to measure the percentages of naive CD45RAhigh/CD27high T cells. Details on this clonotype: What this receptor recognizes is not known. No much larger clone exists at a distance of one base, and base qualities are not known.

What was sequenced was blood. The TCR comes from a man aged 25-45 years in good health.

The DNA is as follows: TGTGCCAGCAGCGTAGAAGGGGCGCCGAGGAATGAGCAGTTCTTC. Translated, this is CASSVEGAPRNEQFF. The chain couples TRBV9 to TRBJ2-1, and TRBD1 may be the D gene, going by 5 matching bases. CDR1 and CDR2, per the germline V gene, are SGDLS and YYNGEE. Cut back by 0 bases and 7 bases, the V and J ends lie 14 bases apart. The CDR3, cysteine through phenylalanine, is 15 amino acids long. Only the CDR3 part of the read is kept: 45 bases, read in frame from the first base. With the rest looked up from the reference TRBV9 and TRBJ2-1 genes rather than sequenced, the full variable domain is DSGVTQTPKHLITATGQRVTLRCSPRSGDLSVYWYQQSLDQGLQFLIQYYNGEERAKGNILERFSAQQFPDLHSELNLSSLELGDSALYFCASSVEGAPRNEQFFGPGTRLTVL.